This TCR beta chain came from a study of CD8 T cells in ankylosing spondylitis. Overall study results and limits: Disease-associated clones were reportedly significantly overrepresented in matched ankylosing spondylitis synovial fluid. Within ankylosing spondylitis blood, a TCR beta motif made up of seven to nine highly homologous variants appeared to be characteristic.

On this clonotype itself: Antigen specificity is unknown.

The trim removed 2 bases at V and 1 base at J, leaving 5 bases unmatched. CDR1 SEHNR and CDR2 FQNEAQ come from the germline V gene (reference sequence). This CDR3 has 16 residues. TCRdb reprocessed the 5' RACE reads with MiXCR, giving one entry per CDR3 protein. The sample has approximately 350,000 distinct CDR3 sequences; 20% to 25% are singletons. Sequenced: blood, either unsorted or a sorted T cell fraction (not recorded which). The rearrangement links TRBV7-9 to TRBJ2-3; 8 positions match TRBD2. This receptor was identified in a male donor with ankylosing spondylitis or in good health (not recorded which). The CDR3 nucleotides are TGTGCCAGCAGCTTAAGTGTGACTAGCGGCACAGATACGCAGTATTTT. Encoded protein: CASSLSVTSGTDTQYF.